This T cell receptor beta chain was obtained from a study of T cell repertoires in cytomegalovirus infection. Germline CDR1 and CDR2: LNHDA and SQIVND (reference sequence). V was cut by 4 bases and J by 3 bases, with 13 bases left in between. CDR3 length equals 15 residues. This clonotype was seen a handful of times. The antigen remains undetermined. TCRdb fed the reads into MiXCR, producing one record per CDR3 protein. This repertoire shows some 940,000 distinct CDR3 sequences, around 30% found once; its top ten account for over 13%. Sample: cultured CD8+ T cells from PBMCs, taken from culture after CMV antigen stimulation. J is TRBJ1-5 and V is TRBV19; D uncertain. The origin of this receptor is a human donor in good health (CMV status not recorded). Some clones in this sample may be carry-over from other donors' samples. CDR3 residues: CASSNRWAVNQPQHF. The DNA of the CDR3 is TGTGCCAGTAGTAATCGCTGGGCCGTCAATCAGCCCCAGCATTTT. The whole variable domain, filled in from reference TRBV19 and TRBJ1-5, reads DGGITQSPKYLFRKEGQNVTLSCEQNLNHDAMYWYRQDPGQGLRLIYYSQIVNDFQKGDIAEGYSVSREKKESFPLTVTSAQKNPTAFYLCASSNRWAVNQPQHFGDGTRLSIL.